The source of this T cell receptor beta chain is a study of T cell responses to AZD1222 COVID-19 vaccine. The repertoire was sequenced with immunoSEQ multiplex PCR; TCRdb's copy has only in-frame clones and lacks some. The sample shows 90,000 to 100,000 clones, about 85% of them seen only once. Remarks on this clone: The antigen is undetermined.

Timing groups of about 4 and about 12 weeks for second doses were pooled. Study findings and constraints: When two AZD1222 doses had been given, Spike-specific TCR breadth and depth rose. There were vaccine-associated CD4 TCRs across spike, dominant at 160-218 and 743-854.

CDR3 size: 13 residues. V lost 6 bases and J 0 bases, leaving 9 bases between the germline ends. From germline, CDR1 is LNHNV and CDR2 YYDKDF (reference sequence). The chain employs TRBV15 and TRBJ2-7; D gene uncertain. This TCR was recovered from an adult who received the AZD1222 COVID-19 vaccine. The starting material was peripheral blood, obtained 28 days after the second AZD1222 dose. CDR3 nucleotide sequence: TGTGCCACCAGGGTGGCAAGCTCCTACGAGCAGTACTTC. It yields the protein CATRVASSYEQYF.